A selection of T cell receptor beta chains follows, all from one sample in a study of beta chain features in type 1 diabetes. Here immunoSEQ multiplex PCR was the method, and the copy in TCRdb shows in-frame clones only, minus some. The sample holds 100,000 to 150,000 clones, roughly 10% seen once. Sequenced: central memory CD4+ T cells from blood. These receptors came from a man aged 25 to 45 with type 1 diabetes. CDR3s include the opening cysteine and the closing phenylalanine or tryptophan. D genes are given only for firm matches. Clone size is not always given. Where it is, it says once, few, many or a class for expanded clones.

clone_size j_call v_call d_call cdr3_nt cdr3_aa
few TRBJ2-3 TRBV2 TRBD2 TGTGCCAGCAGTGAAAATGGCGGGGGGTTCACAGATACGCAGTATTTT CASSENGGGFTDTQYF
few TRBJ2-1 TRBV30 . TGTGCCTGGATTCACAACTACAATGAGCAGTTCTTC CAWIHNYNEQFF
. TRBJ2-1 TRBV5-6 TRBD1 TGTGCCAGCAGTCCCGGGACAGGCTCCTACAATGAGCAGTTCTTC CASSPGTGSYNEQFF
few TRBJ2-5 TRBV4-1 TRBD2 TGCGCCAGCAGCCAAGGGGCTAGCGGGGGAGGTAGAGAGACCCAGTACTTC CASSQGASGGGRETQYF
few TRBJ1-6 TRBV7-9 TRBD1 TGTGCCAGCAGTCCCCGGACAGGGGATAATTCACCCCTCCACTTT CASSPRTGDNSPLHF
. TRBJ2-2 TRBV19 . TGTGCCAGTAGTCCCAGGGGTCTGGACACCGGGGAGCTGTTTTTT CASSPRGLDTGELFF
few TRBJ1-2 TRBV7-2 . TGTGCCAGCAGCCCCCGGGACGGACTATATGGCTACACCTTC CASSPRDGLYGYTF
few TRBJ1-2 TRBV28 . TGTGCCAGCTGGTCAGGGACTAACTATGGCTACACCTTC CASWSGTNYGYTF
few TRBJ1-4 TRBV6-6 . TGTGCCAGCAGTTTAATCGCGGATGAAAAACTGTTTTTT CASSLIADEKLFF
. TRBJ2-5 TRBV5-1 TRBD2 TGCGCCAGCAGTATTAGCGGGGGGCGGGAAGAGACCCAGTACTTC CASSISGGREETQYF
. TRBJ1-5 TRBV27 TRBD1 TGTGCCAGCTCGACACAGGGGGCTAGCCAGCCCCAGCATTTT CASSTQGASQPQHF
few TRBJ2-2 TRBV7-2 . TGTGCCAGCAGCTTAGGGTCGGGGACCGGGGAGCTGTTTTTT CASSLGSGTGELFF
few TRBJ1-2 TRBV2 TRBD1 TGTGCCAGCAGCTACGGGACAGGGAAGGGCTATGGCTACACCTTC CASSYGTGKGYGYTF
. TRBJ2-1 TRBV5-1 TRBD2 TGCGCCAGCAGCCCAGGGACTAGCGGGGTCAGCTCCTACAATGAGCAGTTCTTC CASSPGTSGVSSYNEQFF
few TRBJ2-3 TRBV5-1 . TGCGCCAGCAGCTTGTATGGCACAGATACGCAGTATTTT CASSLYGTDTQYF
. TRBJ1-3 TRBV4-2 . TGTGCCAGCAGCCATCCCCCGGGAAACTCTGGAAACACCATATATTTT CASSHPPGNSGNTIYF
few TRBJ2-3 TRBV7-3 . TGTGCCAGCAGCTTGTGGGCTTCGGGCACAGATACGCAGTATTTT CASSLWASGTDTQYF
. TRBJ1-4 TRBV4-3 TRBD1 TGCGCCAGCAGCCAATATTCTGGGACAGATGAAAAACTGTTTTTT CASSQYSGTDEKLFF
few TRBJ2-7 TRBV5-8 TRBD2 TGTGCCAGCATCCCGGGACTAGCGGGCTACGAGCAGTACTTC CASIPGLAGYEQYF
few TRBJ2-7 TRBV5-1 . TGCGCCAGCAGCTTGTTACAGGGACCCTACGAGCAGTACTTC CASSLLQGPYEQYF
few TRBJ2-1 TRBV2 TRBD1 TGTGCCAGCAGTAGGACAGGGGCGAATGAGCAGTTCTTC CASSRTGANEQFF
. TRBJ2-1 TRBV28 TRBD2 TGTGCCAGCAGTTTATTAGGGACTAGCGGGTCAAATGAGCAGTTCTTC CASSLLGTSGSNEQFF
few TRBJ2-3 TRBV4-2 . TGTGCCAGCAGCCAATTAATTTCTAGGGGGTCGGGCACAGATACGCAGTATTTT CASSQLISRGSGTDTQYF
. TRBJ2-5 TRBV6-5 . TGTGCCAGCAGTATCGGGGACCAAGAGACCCAGTACTTC CASSIGDQETQYF
. TRBJ2-1 TRBV11-2 . TGTGCCAGCAGCTTGCTCAGACAGGCCCTCGGCAATGAGCAGTTCTTC CASSLLRQALGNEQFF
. TRBJ1-1 TRBV5-1 TRBD1 TGCGCCAGCAGCTCCAGAGACAGGGCGAACACTGAAGCTTTCTTT CASSSRDRANTEAFF
. TRBJ1-6 TRBV28 . TGTGCCAGCAGTTTAGGCTCGAGGCATTCACCCCTCCACTTT CASSLGSRHSPLHF
few TRBJ2-7 TRBV18 TRBD1 TGTGCCAGCTCCCTCAACCGGGACAGGACACACGAGCAGTACTTC CASSLNRDRTHEQYF
. TRBJ1-2 TRBV7-9 . TGTGCCAGCAGTACATCAAGGAGGGAGCATGGCTACACCTTC CASSTSRREHGYTF
few TRBJ2-7 TRBV7-2 . TGTGCCAGCAGCTCCCAGGGACATCAAGTTTCCTACGAGCAGTACTTC CASSSQGHQVSYEQYF
few TRBJ2-1 TRBV4-3 . TGCGCCAGCAGCCTTGACAGGAGCTCCTACAATGAGCAGTTCTTC CASSLDRSSYNEQFF
few TRBJ2-6 TRBV29-1 . TGCAGCGTCCTAGGGGGGGCGGGGAGCTCTGGGGCCAACGTCCTGACTTTC CSVLGGAGSSGANVLTF
. TRBJ2-2 TRBV9 . TGTGCCAGCAGTTACGGTGACACCGGGGAGCTGTTTTTT CASSYGDTGELFF
. TRBJ2-1 TRBV19 TRBD2 TGTGCCAGTAACCAAATTCGGGGGGGCGGCAATGAGCAGTTCTTC CASNQIRGGGNEQFF
few TRBJ2-3 TRBV7-2 TRBD2 TGTGCCAGCAGCGTAGGGGGCGGGGGGGGCGATACGCAGTATTTT CASSVGGGGGDTQYF
few TRBJ2-6 TRBV4-2 . TGTGCCAGCAGCCAGGGTAGCGGTGTCTCTGGGGCCAACGTCCTGACTTTC CASSQGSGVSGANVLTF
. TRBJ2-2 TRBV18 . TGTGCCAGCTCCGATAATGGACAGAACACCGGGGAGCTGTTTTTT CASSDNGQNTGELFF
few TRBJ2-1 TRBV7-2 TRBD2 TGTGCCACTACCGGGACTAGAAATGAGCAGTTCTTC CATTGTRNEQFF
few TRBJ1-2 TRBV23-1 . TGCGCCAGCAGTCAGGGGGGGCGGGGGGATCACCCAGGTAACTATGGCTACACCTTC CASSQGGRGDHPGNYGYTF
many TRBJ1-2 TRBV7-8 . TGTGCCAGCAGCTTAGAGTCAGGTTTGGATGGCTACACCTTC CASSLESGLDGYTF
. TRBJ1-1 TRBV15 TRBD1 TGTGCCACCAGCAGAGTCCACCTACCGGACAGGGGGATTTCGGAAGCTTTCTTT CATSRVHLPDRGISEAFF
. TRBJ2-2 TRBV11-1 . TGTGCCAGCAGCCGACCGCAGGCCACCGGGGAGCTGTTTTTT CASSRPQATGELFF
. TRBJ1-2 TRBV6-5 . TGTGCCAGCAGTACCTGGGACACTGGCTACACCTTC CASSTWDTGYTF
. TRBJ1-3 TRBV7-9 . TGTGCCAGCAGCTTTTTTACAGGGGGAAACACCATATATTTT CASSFFTGGNTIYF
. TRBJ2-7 TRBV7-3 TRBD1 TGTGCCAGCAGCTTCCTCGGACAGGGTCCCTACGAGCAGTACTTC CASSFLGQGPYEQYF